The T cell receptor (beta chain) described here comes from a study of blood T cell repertoires in COVID-19. Authors' data handling: Amplification with reference gene primers provided the estimates of nucleated cell counts. Produced via immunoSEQ multiplex PCR; TCRdb's table is partial and in-frame only. The DNA was the basis for D and trimming; V, J and clone size are from that table. The sample lists more than 90,000 clones, 85% seen once, with 1.5% to 2% in the top ten. Losses at the gene ends were 2 bases for V and 2 bases for J; bases not matched to a gene: 2. The CDR3 is 15 residues long. Germline CDR1 MNHNS, CDR2 SASEGT.

V gene TRBV6-1 combines with J gene TRBJ1-3; 8 bases are a match to TRBD1. This TCR was sampled from a woman between 65 and 79 years old with active or convalescent COVID-19. Sequences were obtained from peripheral blood. The CDR3: CASSENRGAGNTIYF. In DNA, the CDR3 is TGTGCCAGCAGTGAAAACAGGGGGGCTGGAAACACCATATATTTT.